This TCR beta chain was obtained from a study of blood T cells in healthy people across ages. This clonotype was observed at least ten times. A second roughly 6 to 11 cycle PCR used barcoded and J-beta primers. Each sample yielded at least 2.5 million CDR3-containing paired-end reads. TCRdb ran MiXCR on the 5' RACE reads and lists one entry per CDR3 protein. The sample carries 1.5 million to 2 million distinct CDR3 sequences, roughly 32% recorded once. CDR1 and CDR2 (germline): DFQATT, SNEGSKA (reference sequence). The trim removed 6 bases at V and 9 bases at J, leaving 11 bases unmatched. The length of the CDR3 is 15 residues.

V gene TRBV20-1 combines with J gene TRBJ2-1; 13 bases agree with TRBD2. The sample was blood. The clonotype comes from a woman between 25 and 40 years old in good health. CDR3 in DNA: TGCAGTGCCCCCGGACTAGCGGGAGTTTTCAGTGAGCAGTTCTTC. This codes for CSAPGLAGVFSEQFF.